One sample yielded the 4 T cell receptor beta chains listed below, sequenced in a study of blood T cell repertoires in COVID-19. TCRdb's table, derived via immunoSEQ multiplex PCR, lists solely in-frame clones and lacks some. The table has 110,000 to 150,000 clones, roughly 80% seen once. The sample was PBMCs or T cells enriched from blood (not recorded which). Every receptor here comes from a woman between 40 and 55 years old who had recovered from COVID-19.

This rearrangement joins TRBV19 to TRBJ2-5, with 8 bases identical to TRBD2. CDR1 LNHDA and CDR2 SQIVND come from the germline V gene (reference sequence). V trimming: 7 bases; J trimming: 4 bases; junction bases outside the gene matches: 11. This CDR3 is built from 15 residues. The CDR3 DNA is TGTGCCAGTAAGCGGGAGACAGAACCCTTAGAGACCCAGTACTTC. This gives the protein CASKRETEPLETQYF.

J is TRBJ1-4 and V is TRBV12-5; TRBD1 aligns across 9 bases. Germline values: CDR1 LGHNT, CDR2 FRNRAP. The CDR3 consists of 19 residues. V dropped 3 bases and J dropped 7; count of bases not matched to a gene: 18. CDR3 DNA sequence: TGTGCTAGTGGTTTCCTTTTAAACGAACTACAGGGGGCATTTGAAAAACTGTTTTTT. Its translation is CASGFLLNELQGAFEKLFF. The complete variable domain, with remaining parts taken from reference TRBV12-5 and TRBJ1-4, reads DARVTQTPRHKVTEMGQEVTMRCQPILGHNTVFWYRQTMMQGLELLAYFRNRAPLDDSGMPKDRFSAEMPDATLATLKIQPSEPRDSAVYFCASGFLLNELQGAFEKLFFGSGTQLSVL.

The rearrangement uses TRBV13 and TRBJ2-1; TRBD1 is a possible D gene (5 bases). V was clipped by 3 bases and J by 5 bases, with 14 bases between them. CDR1 is PRHDT, CDR2 FYEKMQ, per germline (reference sequence). The CDR3 consists of 15 residues. The CDR3 DNA reads as TGTGCCAGCAGCTTTATGGCAGGGTTTAACAATGAGCAGTTCTTC. It yields the protein CASSFMAGFNNEQFF.

The V and J genes are TRBV19 and TRBJ2-3, with D possibly TRBD2 on 6 matching bases. CDR1 and CDR2 from the germline V gene are LNHDA and SQIVND (reference sequence). V was shortened by 3 bases and J by 0 bases, with 13 bases between the two germline ends. The CDR3 is 16 amino acids. The CDR3 protein is CASSIFTSQSTDTQYF. CDR3 in DNA: TGTGCCAGTAGTATCTTTACTAGCCAGAGCACAGATACGCAGTATTTT.